This T cell receptor beta chain was observed in a study of OX40 agonist ivuxolimab in advanced cancers. The overall study: A male proportion of over 75% was recorded, with mean age approximately 57 years and range about 23 to 90.

In regard to this clone: Its specificity is not known.

Sequencing was performed with immunoSEQ multiplex PCR; in TCRdb, only in-frame clones are kept and a portion is missing. The sample consists of about 110,000 clones, approximately 90% of them appearing once. Germline V CDR1 and CDR2: MNHEY, SVGAGI. Trimming left V 6 bases short and J 3 bases short, with 12 bases between. The CDR3 loop spans 13 amino acids. Whole-study results and caveats: More expanded clones were seen, on average, in CD8+ T cells than in CD4+.

This clonotype originated in an adult with an advanced solid tumor such as melanoma, head and neck, liver or kidney cancer. The specimen comprised CD4+ or CD8+ T cells sorted from blood, sampled in a trial of the OX40 agonist ivuxolimab. The V gene is TRBV6-5, the J gene TRBJ2-7; maybe TRBD1 (6 bases). The CDR3 nucleotides read TGTGCCAGCAGGAAGGGACACCGCTACGAGCAGTACTTC. Protein product: CASRKGHRYEQYF.